Each of the 13 T cell receptor beta chains below was sequenced from the same sample in a study of blood T cell repertoires in COVID-19. The table came from immunoSEQ multiplex PCR; TCRdb's copy has only in-frame clones and leaves some out. The repertoire holds 120,000 or so clones, about 80% seen once, with 3.8% in the top ten. The material sequenced was peripheral blood. The receptors were sampled from a woman between 45 and 65 years old with acute or convalescent COVID-19.

The chain carries TRBV6-5 and TRBJ2-1; D might be TRBD2 (7 bases). The CDR3 runs to 15 residues. Per the germline V gene, CDR1 is MNHEY and CDR2 is SVGAGI. Trimming took 10 bases from V and 0 from J, leaving 16 bases between them. CDR3 sequence (DNA): TGTGCCACAACTCGGGGGGCGAGCTCCTACAATGAGCAGTTCTTC. Its protein product is CATTRGASSYNEQFF.

This clone was seen only once. The chain employs TRBV5-4 and TRBJ2-5, with 12 bases aligning to TRBD2. Germline V gene lookup returns CDR1 SGHNT and CDR2 YYREEE (reference sequence). The CDR3 has 15 amino acids. Trimming took 1 base from V and 3 from J; bases not matched to a gene: 1. CDR3 DNA: TGTGCCAGCAGCTTGAGACTAGCGGGAGAAGAGACCCAGTACTTC. Protein: CASSLRLAGEETQYF.

The V gene is TRBV7-9, the J gene TRBJ2-5; perhaps TRBD2 as D (6 bases). The germline V gene encodes CDR1 SEHNR and CDR2 FQNEAQ (reference sequence). The CDR3 loop spans 15 amino acids. With 1 base removed from V and 5 bases from J, the gap between germline ends came to 14 bases. For the CDR3, the DNA is TGTGCCAGCAGCTTAGGTAGCGGAGGGAGGGAGACCCAGTACTTC. Translated: CASSLGSGGRETQYF.

This sequence joins TRBV28 and TRBJ2-2; TRBD2 might be the D (6 bases). From germline, CDR1 is MDHEN and CDR2 SYDVKM. The CDR3 runs to 15 residues. Trimming took 3 bases from V and 0 from J, leaving 8 bases between them. For the CDR3, the DNA is TGTGCCAGCAGTTTGGGCGGGACGAACACCGGGGAGCTGTTTTTT. It codes for CASSLGGTNTGELFF.

V is TRBV14 and J is TRBJ2-2, with D maybe TRBD2 (5 bases). The CDR3 covers 16 residues. V was trimmed by 1 base and J by 4 bases, leaving 13 bases between them. Germline CDR1 SGHDN, CDR2 FVKESK. The CDR3 sequence: CASSQVTSGITGELFF. The DNA for the CDR3 is TGTGCCAGCAGCCAAGTAACGTCGGGGATCACCGGGGAGCTGTTTTTT.

The gene calls are TRBV18 and TRBJ1-1; D is undetermined. Germline V gene lookup returns CDR1 KGHSH and CDR2 LQKENI. The CDR3 contains 12 residues. Trimming took 2 bases from V and 11 from J, leaving 12 bases between them. The CDR3 loop reads CASSPEGSSAFF. The CDR3 nucleotides are TGTGCCAGCTCACCAGAGGGCAGCTCCGCTTTCTTT.

This chain joins TRBV19 and TRBJ2-1; D unclear. Germline V gene sequence: CDR1 LNHDA, CDR2 SQIVND (reference sequence). This CDR3 comprises 16 residues. V lost 1 base to trimming and J lost 0 bases, with 10 bases between them. CDR3: CASSIGFGSSYNEQFF. The CDR3 region has the DNA TGTGCCAGTAGTATAGGGTTTGGCAGCTCCTACAATGAGCAGTTCTTC.

V and J are TRBV5-1 and TRBJ2-1, with 10 bases matching TRBD1. CDR3 length: 20 amino acids. Trimming cost V 4 bases and J 9 bases; bases outside gene matches: 25. CDR1 SGHRS and CDR2 YFSETQ come from the germline V gene. CDR3 bases: TGCGCCAGCAGCCGGATGAACGGATACCCCGGGACAGGGGATTCTGCTGAGCAGTTCTTC. This translates into CASSRMNGYPGTGDSAEQFF. Full variable domain (outside the CDR3, taken from reference TRBV5-1 and TRBJ2-1): KAGVTQTPRYLIKTRGQQVTLSCSPISGHRSVSWYQQTPGQGLQFLFEYFSETQRNKGNFPGRFSGRQFSNSRSEMNVSTLELGDSALYLCASSRMNGYPGTGDSAEQFFGPGTRLTVL.

The chain employs TRBV27 and TRBJ1-2, with D perhaps TRBD1 (5 bases). The CDR3 has 14 amino acids. Looked up from germline, CDR1 is MNHEY and CDR2 is SMNVEV (reference sequence). V dropped 4 bases and J dropped 13 bases, with 22 bases sitting between them. The chain's CDR3 is CASSSLLAGSGITF. As DNA, the CDR3 is TGTGCCAGCAGTTCCCTATTGGCTGGGTCAGGGATCACCTTC.

The chain employs TRBV5-1 and TRBJ1-1; D is possibly TRBD1 (6 bases). In germline, CDR1 is SGHRS, CDR2 YFSETQ. The CDR3 is made up of 14 amino acids. Trimming stripped 4 bases from V and 2 bases from J, with 12 bases between. As DNA, the CDR3 is TGCGCCAGCAGCCTAACACAGGGAAACACTGAAGCTTTCTTT. Protein: CASSLTQGNTEAFF.

This sequence joins TRBV5-4 and TRBJ1-1, with 7 bases aligning to TRBD1. The V segment lost 4 bases and the J segment 4 bases; nucleotides outside the gene matches: 10. This CDR3 comprises 15 residues. Germline assignment: CDR1 SGHNT and CDR2 YYREEE (reference sequence). The chain's CDR3 is CASSRSDRAATEAFF. The CDR3 DNA sequence: TGTGCCAGCAGCCGATCAGACAGGGCGGCCACTGAAGCTTTCTTT. Full variable domain (remainder filled in from reference TRBV5-4 and TRBJ1-1): ETGVTQSPTHLIKTRGQQVTLRCSSQSGHNTVSWYQQALGQGPQFIFQYYREEENGRGNFPPRFSGLQFPNYSSELNVNALELDDSALYLCASSRSDRAATEAFFGQGTRLTVV.

V and J are TRBV16 and TRBJ1-3; 7 bases are a match to TRBD1. The CDR3 consists of 18 residues. Per the germline V gene, CDR1 is KGHSY and CDR2 is FQNENV. The junction had 12 bases not matched to a gene; V was cut back by 4 bases and J by 0 bases. The CDR3 loop is CASSRQGSGQLSGNTIYF. CDR3 nucleotide sequence: TGTGCCAGCAGCCGACAGGGCAGTGGGCAGCTCTCTGGAAACACCATATATTTT.

V is TRBV4-1 and J is TRBJ1-2, with D uncertain. Germline V gene lookup returns CDR1 MGHRA and CDR2 YSYEKL. With 4 bases removed from V and 3 bases from J, the gap between germline ends came to 15 bases. The CDR3 length is 15 residues. The DNA for the CDR3 is TGCGCCAGCAGCCCGTTACAGCGGATGGACTATGGCTACACCTTC. Amino acids: CASSPLQRMDYGYTF.